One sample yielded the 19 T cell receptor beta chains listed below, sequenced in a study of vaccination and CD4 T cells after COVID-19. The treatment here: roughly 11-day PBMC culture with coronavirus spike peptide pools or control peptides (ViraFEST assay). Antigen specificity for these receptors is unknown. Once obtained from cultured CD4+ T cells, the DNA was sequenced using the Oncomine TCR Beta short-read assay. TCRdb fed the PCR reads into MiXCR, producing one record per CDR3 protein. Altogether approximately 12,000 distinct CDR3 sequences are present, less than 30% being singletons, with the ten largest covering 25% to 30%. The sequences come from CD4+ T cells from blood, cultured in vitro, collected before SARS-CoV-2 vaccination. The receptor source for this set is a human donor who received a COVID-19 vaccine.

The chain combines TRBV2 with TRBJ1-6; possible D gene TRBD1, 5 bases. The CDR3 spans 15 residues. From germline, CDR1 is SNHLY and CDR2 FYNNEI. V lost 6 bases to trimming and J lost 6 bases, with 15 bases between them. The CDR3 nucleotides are TGTGCCAGCAGCCCCACCGACAGTATTAATTCACCCCTCCACTTT. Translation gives CASSPTDSINSPLHF.

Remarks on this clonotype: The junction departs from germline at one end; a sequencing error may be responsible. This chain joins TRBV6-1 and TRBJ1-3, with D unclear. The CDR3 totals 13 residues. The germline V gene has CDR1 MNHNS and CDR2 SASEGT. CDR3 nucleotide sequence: TGTGCCAGCAGTCCGACCCCTGGAAACACCAAATATTTT. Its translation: CASSPTPGNTKYF.

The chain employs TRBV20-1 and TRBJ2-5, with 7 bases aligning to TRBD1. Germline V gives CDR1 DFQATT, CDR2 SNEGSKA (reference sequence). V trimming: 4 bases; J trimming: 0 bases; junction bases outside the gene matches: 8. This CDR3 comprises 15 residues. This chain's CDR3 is CSATPGQSYQETQYF. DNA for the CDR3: TGCAGTGCTACACCGGGACAGAGCTACCAAGAGACCCAGTACTTC.

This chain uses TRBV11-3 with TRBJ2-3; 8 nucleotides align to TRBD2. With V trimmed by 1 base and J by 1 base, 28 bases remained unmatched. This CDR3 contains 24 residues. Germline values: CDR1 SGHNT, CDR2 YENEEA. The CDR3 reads CASSLGWVFDVAVSGLAGTDTQYF. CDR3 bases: TGTGCCAGCAGCTTAGGTTGGGTTTTCGACGTCGCGGTTTCAGGACTAGCCGGCACAGATACGCAGTATTTT.

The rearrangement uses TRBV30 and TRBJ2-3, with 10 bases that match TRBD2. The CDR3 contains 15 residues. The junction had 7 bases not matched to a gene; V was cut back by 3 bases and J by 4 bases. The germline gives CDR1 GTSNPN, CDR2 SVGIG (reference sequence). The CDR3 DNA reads TGTGCCTGGAGGGCAGCGGGGGGGACATCAGATACGCAGTATTTT. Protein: CAWRAAGGTSDTQYF.

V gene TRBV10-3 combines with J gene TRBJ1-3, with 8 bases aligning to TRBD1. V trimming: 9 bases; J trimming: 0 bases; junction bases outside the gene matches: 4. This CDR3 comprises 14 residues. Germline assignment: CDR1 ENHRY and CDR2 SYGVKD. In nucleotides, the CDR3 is TGTGCCATTGCCACAGGGGGCTCTGGAAACACCATATATTTT. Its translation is CAIATGGSGNTIYF.

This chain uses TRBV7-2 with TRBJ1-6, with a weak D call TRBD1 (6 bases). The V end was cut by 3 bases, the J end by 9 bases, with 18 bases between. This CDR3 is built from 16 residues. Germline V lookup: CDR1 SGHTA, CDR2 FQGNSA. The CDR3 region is CASSLAVGGQGSPLHF. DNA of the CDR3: TGTGCCAGCAGCTTGGCCGTGGGGGGGCAAGGTTCACCCCTCCACTTT.

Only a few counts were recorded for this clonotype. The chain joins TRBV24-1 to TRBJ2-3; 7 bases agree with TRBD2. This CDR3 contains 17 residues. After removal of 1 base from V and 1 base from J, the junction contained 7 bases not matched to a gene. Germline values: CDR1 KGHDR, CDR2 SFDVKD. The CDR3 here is CATSDLPSGLGTDTQYF. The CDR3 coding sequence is TGTGCCACCAGTGATTTACCATCCGGACTAGGCACAGATACGCAGTATTTT.

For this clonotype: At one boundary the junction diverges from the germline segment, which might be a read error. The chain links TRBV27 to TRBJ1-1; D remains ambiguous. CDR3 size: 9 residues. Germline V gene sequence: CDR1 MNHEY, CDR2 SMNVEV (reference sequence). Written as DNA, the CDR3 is TGTGCCAGCAGCCTTTCACGGGGTTTT. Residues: CASSLSRGF.

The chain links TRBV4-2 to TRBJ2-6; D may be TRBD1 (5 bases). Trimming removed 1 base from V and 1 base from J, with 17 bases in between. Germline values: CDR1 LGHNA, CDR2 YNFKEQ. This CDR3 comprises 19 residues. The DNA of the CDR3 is TGTGCCAGCAGCCAAGTTCCGTCAGGGTTGGGGTCTGGGGCCAACGTCCTGACTTTC. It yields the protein CASSQVPSGLGSGANVLTF.

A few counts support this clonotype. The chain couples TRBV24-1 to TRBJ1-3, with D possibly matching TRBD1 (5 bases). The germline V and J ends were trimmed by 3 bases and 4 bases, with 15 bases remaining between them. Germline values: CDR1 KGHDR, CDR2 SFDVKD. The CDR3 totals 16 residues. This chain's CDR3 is CATSDLKGLEGNTIYF. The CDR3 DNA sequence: TGTGCCACCAGTGATCTTAAGGGGCTGGAGGGAAACACCATATATTTT.

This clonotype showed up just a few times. CDR3 nucleotides: TGTGCCAGCAGTGAGGGGACACCAGCGTCAGATACGCAGTATTTT. This codes for CASSEGTPASDTQYF. The rearrangement links TRBV6-1 to TRBJ2-3; D possibly corresponds to TRBD1 (6 bases). Germline CDR1 MNHNS, CDR2 SASEGT. Trimming stripped 3 bases from V and 4 bases from J, with 14 bases between. The CDR3 runs 15 residues.

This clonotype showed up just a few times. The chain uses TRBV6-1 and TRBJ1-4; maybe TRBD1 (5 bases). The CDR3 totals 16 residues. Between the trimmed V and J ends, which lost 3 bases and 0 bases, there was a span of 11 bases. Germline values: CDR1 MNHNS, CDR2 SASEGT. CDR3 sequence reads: CASSDGQFATNEKLFF. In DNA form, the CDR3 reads TGTGCCAGCAGTGATGGACAATTTGCAACTAATGAAAAACTGTTTTTT.

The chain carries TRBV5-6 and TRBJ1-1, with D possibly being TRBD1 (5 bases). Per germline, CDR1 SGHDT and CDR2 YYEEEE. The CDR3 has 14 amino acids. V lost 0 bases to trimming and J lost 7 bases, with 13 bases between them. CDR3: CASSLDGGLNEAFF. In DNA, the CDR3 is TGTGCCAGCAGCTTGGATGGGGGTTTGAATGAAGCTTTCTTT.

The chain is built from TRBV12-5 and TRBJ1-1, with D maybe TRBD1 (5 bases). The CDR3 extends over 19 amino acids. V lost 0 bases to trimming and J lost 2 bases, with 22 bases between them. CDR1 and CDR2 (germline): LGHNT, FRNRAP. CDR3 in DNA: TGTGCTAGTGGTTTGGTACTCACCTACCTTGGGGGGGGTAACACTGAAGCTTTCTTT. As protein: CASGLVLTYLGGGNTEAFF.

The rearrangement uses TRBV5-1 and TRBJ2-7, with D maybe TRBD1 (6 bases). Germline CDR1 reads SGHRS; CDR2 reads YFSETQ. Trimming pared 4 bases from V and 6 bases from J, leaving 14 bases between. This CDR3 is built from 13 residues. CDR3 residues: CASSPRTGSEQYF. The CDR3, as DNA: TGCGCCAGCAGCCCGCGCACAGGGAGCGAGCAGTACTTC. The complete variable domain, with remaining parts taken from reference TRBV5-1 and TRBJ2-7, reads KAGVTQTPRYLIKTRGQQVTLSCSPISGHRSVSWYQQTPGQGLQFLFEYFSETQRNKGNFPGRFSGRQFSNSRSEMNVSTLELGDSALYLCASSPRTGSEQYFGPGTRLTVT.

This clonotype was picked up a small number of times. The chain's CDR3 is CASSFPPTSGGGADTQYF. As DNA, the CDR3 is TGCGCCAGCAGCTTCCCCCCAACTAGCGGGGGGGGGGCAGATACGCAGTATTTT. V is TRBV5-1 and J is TRBJ2-3; 13 positions agree with TRBD2. Germline V gene lookup returns CDR1 SGHRS and CDR2 YFSETQ. J gave up 4 bases and V 2 bases, and 10 bases lay outside the gene matches. This CDR3 has 18 residues.

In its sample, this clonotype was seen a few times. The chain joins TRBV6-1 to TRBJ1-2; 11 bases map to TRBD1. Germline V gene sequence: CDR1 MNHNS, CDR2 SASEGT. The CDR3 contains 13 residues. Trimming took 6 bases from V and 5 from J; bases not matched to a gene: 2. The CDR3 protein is CASRRDRGYGYTF. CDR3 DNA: TGTGCCAGCAGAAGGGACAGGGGGTATGGCTACACCTTC.

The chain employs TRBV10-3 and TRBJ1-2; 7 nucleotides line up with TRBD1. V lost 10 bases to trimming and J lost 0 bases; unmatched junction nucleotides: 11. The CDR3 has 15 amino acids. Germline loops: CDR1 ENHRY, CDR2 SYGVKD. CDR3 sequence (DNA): TGTGCCACCAGGGCGGAGCAGGGGGCTAACTATGGCTACACCTTC. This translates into CATRAEQGANYGYTF.